Shown below are 11 T cell receptor beta chains from a single sample sequenced in a study of control samples from healthy donors and cancer patients. Assay used: immunoSEQ multiplex PCR; TCRdb lists only in-frame clones, some missing. In the table there are about 180,000 clones, almost 90% of which are singletons. The sample comprised blood. These receptors were collected from a woman in her forties or fifties in good health.

This clone has a single count. The rearrangement joins TRBV7-3 to TRBJ2-3; 7 bases line up with TRBD2. The CDR3 sequence is 15 residues long. Per germline, CDR1 SGHTA and CDR2 FQGTGA. Trimming at V came to 1 base and at J to 1 base, leaving 2 bases not matched to a gene. CDR3 DNA sequence: TGTGCCAGCAGCTTAAACCTAGCGGGCACAGATACGCAGTATTTT. It yields the protein CASSLNLAGTDTQYF.

The rearrangement uses TRBV15 and TRBJ1-1; perhaps TRBD1 as D (6 bases). CDR3 length: 15 amino acids. The germline V gene has CDR1 LNHNV and CDR2 YYDKDF (reference sequence). V dropped 5 bases and J dropped 4 bases, with 17 bases sitting between them. The CDR3 DNA follows: TGTGCCACCAGCCACCACAGGGATGGGCGCACTGAAGCTTTCTTT. Residues: CATSHHRDGRTEAFF.

The chain uses TRBV6-5 and TRBJ1-3; D gene unclear. Trimming left V 8 bases short and J 7 bases short, with 12 bases between. Germline values: CDR1 MNHEY, CDR2 SVGAGI. The CDR3 loop spans 12 amino acids. In DNA, the CDR3 is TGTGCCAGCCCTACGTCCGGTAACACCATATATTTT. The encoded protein is CASPTSGNTIYF.

V is TRBV7-3 and J is TRBJ2-2; 14 nucleotides line up with TRBD2. This CDR3 is 18 amino acids long. V was clipped by 5 bases and J by 3 bases; unmatched bases: 8. Germline-derived CDR1 and CDR2 are SGHTA and FQGTGA. This chain's CDR3 is CASSARGLAGAYTGELFF. The CDR3 DNA follows: TGTGCCAGCAGCGCCAGGGGACTAGCGGGAGCTTACACCGGGGAGCTGTTTTTT.

The V gene is TRBV5-6, the J gene TRBJ1-3, with a possible D match to TRBD1 (5 bases). CDR3 length: 18 amino acids. Germline V gene sequence: CDR1 SGHDT, CDR2 YYEEEE. Trimming took off 0 bases at V and 0 bases at J, with 16 bases between the two ends. The CDR3 bases are TGTGCCAGCAGCTTGGTACTAGGGGAGGATTTCTCTGGAAACACCATATATTTT. It translates to CASSLVLGEDFSGNTIYF. The whole variable domain, filled in from reference TRBV5-6 and TRBJ1-3, reads DAGVTQSPTHLIKTRGQQVTLRCSPKSGHDTVSWYQQALGQGPQFIFQYYEEEERQRGNFPDRFSGHQFPNYSSELNVNALLLGDSALYLCASSLVLGEDFSGNTIYFGEGSWLTVV.

This sequence joins TRBV29-1 and TRBJ2-1; maybe TRBD1 (6 bases). The CDR3 runs to 13 residues. Germline V gene sequence: CDR1 SQVTM, CDR2 ANQGSEA. Trimming stripped 8 bases from V and 8 bases from J, with 19 bases between. CDR3 in amino acids: CSSEGDQADEQFF. In DNA form, the CDR3 reads TGCAGCTCTGAGGGGGATCAGGCGGATGAGCAGTTCTTC.

This chain joins TRBV5-6 and TRBJ2-2; D may correspond to TRBD1 or TRBD2 (5 bases each). The germline V and J ends were trimmed by 2 bases and 4 bases, with 9 bases remaining between them. This CDR3 is built from 14 residues. From germline, CDR1 is SGHDT and CDR2 YYEEEE. CDR3 sequence (DNA): TGTGCCAGCAGCTTAGGGACGGTCACCGGGGAGCTGTTTTTT. Its protein is CASSLGTVTGELFF.

The chain is built from TRBV14 and TRBJ1-4; perhaps TRBD1 as D (5 bases). Trimming stripped 2 bases from V and 5 bases from J, with 9 bases between. CDR3 size: 14 residues. Per germline, CDR1 SGHDN and CDR2 FVKESK. In nucleotides, the CDR3 is TGTGCCAGCAGCCAAACAAGGGGAAATGAAAAACTGTTTTTT. Protein: CASSQTRGNEKLFF.

The rearrangement links TRBV24-1 to TRBJ2-1; 7 bases line up with TRBD2. The germline V gene encodes CDR1 KGHDR and CDR2 SFDVKD. The CDR3 runs to 13 residues. V gave up 5 bases and J gave up 10 bases; unmatched junction bases: 7. The CDR3 loop is CATSVRTTSEQFF. The CDR3 DNA reads as TGTGCCACCAGTGTTCGTACGACTAGCGAGCAGTTCTTC.

This clone was seen a single time. The chain is built from TRBV5-1 and TRBJ1-3, with D maybe TRBD1 (5 bases). From germline, CDR1 is SGHRS and CDR2 YFSETQ. This CDR3 has 15 amino acids. Trimming shortened V by 5 bases and J by 0 bases, and 12 bases separated the two germline ends. The CDR3: CASRPGPSSGNTIYF. The CDR3, as DNA: TGCGCCAGCAGGCCGGGACCGAGCTCTGGAAACACCATATATTTT.

V gene TRBV19 combines with J gene TRBJ2-1, with a weak D call TRBD2 (6 bases). Trimming pared 2 bases from V and 3 bases from J, leaving 11 bases between. The CDR3 has 15 amino acids. Per germline, CDR1 LNHDA and CDR2 SQIVND (reference sequence). The CDR3 DNA follows: TGTGCCAGTAGTATAATCCGGGGGAGCTACAATGAGCAGTTCTTC. Its protein is CASSIIRGSYNEQFF.